The 9 T cell receptor beta chains below come from one sample, sequenced in a study of CD8 T cells in ankylosing spondylitis. Using its own MiXCR run on the 5' RACE reads, TCRdb lists one record per CDR3 protein. The sample records around 100,000 distinct CDR3 sequences, less than 25% being singletons. Input material: synovial fluid, either unsorted or a sorted T cell fraction (not recorded which). These receptor sequences come from a male donor with ankylosing spondylitis.

V gene TRBV27 combines with J gene TRBJ2-1, with TRBD2 matching 7 bases. Germline CDR1 and CDR2: MNHEY and SMNVEV (reference sequence). V trimming: 5 bases; J trimming: 10 bases; junction bases outside the gene matches: 8. The length of the CDR3 is 13 residues. The CDR3 protein is CASSPGYGREQFF. The CDR3 DNA reads TGTGCCAGCAGTCCCGGTTACGGGAGGGAGCAGTTCTTC.

The rearrangement joins TRBV12-3 or TRBV12-4 to TRBJ2-1; D is possibly TRBD2 (6 bases). V was trimmed by 5 bases and J by 3 bases, leaving 17 bases between them. This CDR3 spans 16 amino acids. The CDR3 sequence is CASSPVGGPLYNEQFF. CDR3 DNA sequence: TGTGCCAGCAGTCCCGTGGGGGGACCACTCTACAATGAGCAGTTCTTC.

The chain combines TRBV5-1 with TRBJ2-7; TRBD1 might be the D (5 bases). V was trimmed by 0 bases and J by 3 bases, leaving 13 bases between them. There are 15 residues in the CDR3. Looked up from germline, CDR1 is SGHRS and CDR2 is YFSETQ. In nucleotides, the CDR3 is TGCGCCAGCAGCTTGGTTACAGGAGATATCTACGAGCAGTACTTC. Residues: CASSLVTGDIYEQYF.

V and J are TRBV20-1 and TRBJ1-2; possible D gene TRBD1, 5 bases. There are 12 residues in the CDR3. CDR1 DFQATT and CDR2 SNEGSKA come from the germline V gene (reference sequence). V shed 3 bases and J shed 7 bases, with 12 bases lying between them. The CDR3 protein is CSARSQGGGYTF. The CDR3 DNA follows: TGCAGTGCTAGGAGCCAGGGAGGTGGCTACACCTTC.

This clonotype came up many times. The chain employs TRBV12-3 or TRBV12-4 and TRBJ1-5; TRBD1 matches 9 bases. V lost 1 base and J lost 5; bases outside the gene matches: 6. There are 16 residues in the CDR3. Here the CDR3 DNA reads TGTGCCAGCAGTTTAGGGGACAGGGATCTTTATCAGCCCCAGCATTTT. Its protein product is CASSLGDRDLYQPQHF.

V gene TRBV5-1 combines with J gene TRBJ2-7; TRBD1 matches at 7 bases. CDR1 and CDR2 from the germline V gene are SGHRS and YFSETQ. This CDR3 has 13 residues. The V gene end was trimmed by 4 bases and the J gene end by 6 bases; junction bases not matched to a gene: 7. CDR3 sequence reads: CASSTSTGLEQYF. The CDR3 nucleotides read TGCGCCAGCAGCACCTCGACAGGGCTCGAGCAGTACTTC.

This clonotype was detected ten times or more. This rearrangement joins TRBV24-1 to TRBJ2-1; maybe TRBD2 (6 bases). The germline V gene has CDR1 KGHDR and CDR2 SFDVKD. This CDR3 region has 16 residues. V lost 0 bases and J 8 bases, leaving 16 bases between the germline ends. CDR3 protein: CATSDLKETRGYEQFF. The CDR3 DNA is TGTGCCACCAGTGATTTGAAGGAGACCCGGGGGTATGAGCAGTTCTTC.

The rearrangement uses TRBV20-1 and TRBJ2-3, with 11 bases that match TRBD1. Trimming removed 5 bases from V and 3 bases from J; junction bases left unmatched: 7. Germline loops: CDR1 DFQATT, CDR2 SNEGSKA (reference sequence). The CDR3 runs to 15 residues. CDR3 amino acids: CSAPRDRGATDTQYF. CDR3 nucleotide sequence: TGCAGTGCTCCCAGGGACAGGGGGGCGACAGATACGCAGTATTTT.

This clonotype showed up many times. V gene TRBV20-1 combines with J gene TRBJ2-1; 7 positions agree with TRBD2. V dropped 3 bases and J dropped 0; count of bases not matched to a gene: 14. Germline CDR1 is DFQATT and CDR2 is SNEGSKA (reference sequence). CDR3 length: 18 amino acids. The CDR3 here is CSARGVGGRLPSYNEQFF. The CDR3 DNA is TGCAGTGCTAGGGGGGTAGGCGGGAGATTACCCTCCTACAATGAGCAGTTCTTC.